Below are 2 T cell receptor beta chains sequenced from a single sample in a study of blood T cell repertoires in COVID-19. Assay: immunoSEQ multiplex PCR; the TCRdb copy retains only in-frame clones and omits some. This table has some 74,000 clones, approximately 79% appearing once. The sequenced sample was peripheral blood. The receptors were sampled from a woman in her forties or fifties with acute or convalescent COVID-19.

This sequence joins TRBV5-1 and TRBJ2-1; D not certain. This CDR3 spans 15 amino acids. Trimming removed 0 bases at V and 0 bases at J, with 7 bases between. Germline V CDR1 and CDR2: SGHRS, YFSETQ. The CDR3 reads CASSLVTNSYNEQFF. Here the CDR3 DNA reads TGCGCCAGCAGCTTGGTAACTAACTCCTACAATGAGCAGTTCTTC.

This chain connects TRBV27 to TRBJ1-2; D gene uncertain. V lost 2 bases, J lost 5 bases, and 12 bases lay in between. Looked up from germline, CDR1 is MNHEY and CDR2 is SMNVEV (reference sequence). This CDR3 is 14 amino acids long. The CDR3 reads CASSLVGVGYGYTF. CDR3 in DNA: TGTGCCAGCAGTTTAGTCGGGGTGGGGTATGGCTACACCTTC.